The 21 T cell receptor beta chains reported below all come from one sample, sequenced in a study of breast tumors, draining lymph nodes, adjacent tissues listed by TCRdb under 2016. The protocol used for the library was multiplex PCR. Instrument used: Illumina HiSeq 2000. The public reads were quality trimmed at Q25 with fastp and then assembled into clones with MiXCR by TCRdb, keeping productive beta chains. Rows with a matching CDR3 protein are joined into one entry that keeps the most common DNA and genes. The sample contains over 60,000 distinct CDR3 sequences, approximately 47% of them found a single time. Jointly, the top ten make up roughly 9.1% of the sample. The sequenced material came from breast tumor tissue. These receptors were taken from a female donor with breast cancer. Some clones in this sample may be carry-over from other donors' samples.

Notes on this clonotype: Germline and junction disagree at one end, which may indicate a read error. The chain joins TRBV6-5 to TRBJ2-7, with TRBD1 matching over 10 bases. The CDR3 runs 14 residues. The germline CDR1 and CDR2 sequences are MNHEY and SVGAGI. The CDR3: CASSHGDRGYGQYF. The CDR3 DNA reads as TGTGCCAGCAGTCACGGGGACAGGGGCTACGGGCAGTACTTC.

Comment on this clonotype: One end of the junction does not line up with germline, which may come from a read error. V is TRBV7-8 and J is TRBJ2-5; possible D gene TRBD2, 5 bases. Germline CDR1 SGHVS, CDR2 FQNEAQ. This CDR3 region has 14 residues. The CDR3 here is CASSFSGVKEAQYF. The CDR3 nucleotides read TGTGCTAGCAGCTTCAGCGGAGTCAAAGAGGCCCAGTACTTC.

The table lists this clonotype with a few counts. This may be a read error: a much more frequent sequence differs by one nucleotide. The chain has TRBV9 and TRBJ2-1; 7 positions match TRBD1. The CDR3 contains 16 residues. Germline V CDR1 and CDR2: SGDLS, YYNGEE. CDR3 sequence: CAGSVAGPGTVNEQFF. The CDR3 DNA reads as TGTGCCGGCAGCGTAGCCGGTCCCGGGACAGTTAATGAGCAGTTCTTC.

This clonotype was detected many times. The chain has TRBV20-1 and TRBJ2-3; D remains ambiguous. Per the germline V gene, CDR1 is DFQATT and CDR2 is SNEGSKA (reference sequence). This CDR3 region has 13 residues. V shed 5 bases and J shed 1 base, with 10 bases lying between them. This chain's CDR3 is CSALILGTDTQYF. The DNA of the CDR3 is TGCAGTGCTCTGATACTTGGCACAGATACGCAGTATTTT.

The gene calls are TRBV20-1 and TRBJ2-5; D gene ambiguous. Germline V lookup: CDR1 DFQATT, CDR2 SNEGSKA (reference sequence). V dropped 8 bases and J dropped 5 bases, with 24 bases sitting between them. The CDR3 has 15 amino acids. CDR3 loop: CSSLPGSESAETQYF. CDR3 coding DNA: TGCAGTAGCCTACCCGGCAGTGAGAGCGCGGAGACCCAGTACTTC.

This clonotype was recorded at least ten times. The chain carries TRBV6-2 or TRBV6-3 and TRBJ2-3, with D possibly being TRBD1 (5 bases). V was clipped by 7 bases and J by 2 bases, with 13 bases between them. Germline CDR1 and CDR2: MNHEY and SVGEGT. The length of the CDR3 is 14 residues. The CDR3 sequence is CASTQVGDTDTQYF. The CDR3 DNA is TGTGCCAGCACCCAAGTAGGGGACACAGATACGCAGTATTTT.

In its sample, this clonotype was seen once. This rearrangement joins TRBV10-3 to TRBJ1-2, with 9 nucleotides matching TRBD1. Germline CDR1 ENHRY, CDR2 SYGVKD. V lost 4 bases to trimming and J lost 6 bases; unmatched junction nucleotides: 6. The CDR3 spans 14 residues. CDR3 coding DNA: TGTGCCATCAGTGCCACTTGGACAGGGGATGGCTACACCTTC. As protein: CAISATWTGDGYTF.

The rearrangement uses TRBV9 and TRBJ2-5; tentatively, D is TRBD1 (8 bases). The V end was cut by 4 bases, the J end by 3 bases, with 16 bases between. The V gene's germline CDR1 is SGDLS and CDR2 YYNGEE. This CDR3 spans 15 amino acids. CDR3 bases: TGTGCCAGCAGCCCACACACAGGGGGGGAAGAGACCCAGTACTTC. Its translation is CASSPHTGGEETQYF. The variable domain in full, completed from reference TRBV9 and TRBJ2-5, reads DSGVTQTPKHLITATGQRVTLRCSPRSGDLSVYWYQQSLDQGLQFLIQYYNGEERAKGNILERFSAQQFPDLHSELNLSSLELGDSALYFCASSPHTGGEETQYFGPGTRLLVL.

As regards this clonotype: Since the CDR3 does not end with the conserved phenylalanine or tryptophan, this likely comes from a read error. Because the CDR3's place on the DNA is in doubt, the DNA is left out and the CDR3 is given as listed by TCRdb. The gene calls are TRBV6-5 and TRBJ2-5; TRBD1 is the table's D call and was not checked against the DNA. Germline CDR1 and CDR2: MNHEY and SVGAGI. The CDR3 is 15 residues long, ends included. The CDR3: CASSNWDGGGETQYC.

This clonotype was recorded many times. One base away lies a much larger clone, so this may be a sequencing read error. The chain's CDR3 is CASSLGSAEQYF. The CDR3, as DNA: TGTGCCAGCAGCTTAGGGTCGGCCGAGCAGTACTTC. The V and J genes are TRBV5-4 and TRBJ2-7, with D unresolved. This CDR3 spans 12 amino acids. V lost 2 bases, J lost 6 bases, and 9 bases lay in between. Germline CDR1 and CDR2: SGHNT and YYREEE (reference sequence).

This rearrangement joins TRBV6-6 to TRBJ2-6, with 12 positions matching TRBD1. With 5 bases clipped from V and 2 bases from J, the junction kept 7 bases outside the gene matches. The CDR3 sequence is 18 residues long. The V gene's germline CDR1 is MNHNY and CDR2 SVGAGI (reference sequence). In nucleotides, the CDR3 is TGTGCCAGCAGTCCCGGGACAGGGGGCAAGCCTGGGGCCAACGTCCTGACTTTC. Translated: CASSPGTGGKPGANVLTF.

In this sample, this clonotype turned up many times. A read error may explain this, as a much larger clone is one base away. The chain uses TRBV6-6 and TRBJ1-3; the D is unclear. In germline, CDR1 is MNHNY, CDR2 SVGAGI (reference sequence). Trimming left V 5 bases short and J 4 bases short, with 21 bases between. This CDR3 has 17 residues. Here the CDR3 reads CASSPDTPGAFGNTIYF. The CDR3 nucleotides read TGTGCCAGCAGTCCCGATACACCCGGTGCTTTCGGAAACACCATATATTTT.

Concerning this clonotype itself: A read error may produce the germline difference seen at one junction end. The chain carries TRBV7-2 and TRBJ1-4; maybe TRBD1 (6 bases). From germline, CDR1 is SGHTA and CDR2 FQGNSA. The length of the CDR3 is 13 residues. This CDR3 reads CASSLARGEKLIF. In DNA form, the CDR3 reads TGTGCCAGCAGCTTAGCAAGGGGGGAAAAACTGATTTTT.

This clonotype was found many times. The gene calls are TRBV28 and TRBJ2-1; D is tentatively TRBD1 or TRBD2 (6 bases each). The germline gives CDR1 MDHEN, CDR2 SYDVKM. Trimming removed 8 bases from V and 1 base from J, with 15 bases in between. The CDR3 is made up of 15 amino acids. CDR3 in DNA: TGTGCCAGCGTTCCACAGGGACTGTCCTACAATGAGCAGTTCTTC. This encodes CASVPQGLSYNEQFF.

This clonotype was counted many times. CDR3 protein: CASSQQIPWSGGGRNEQFF. CDR3 in DNA: TGCGCCAGCAGCCAACAGATACCTTGGTCAGGGGGAGGTCGCAATGAGCAGTTCTTC. The chain joins TRBV4-1 to TRBJ2-1, with a weak D call TRBD1 (7 bases). Germline loops: CDR1 MGHRA, CDR2 YSYEKL. The V end was cut by 2 bases, the J end by 6 bases, with 26 bases between. The CDR3 loop spans 19 amino acids.

This chain joins TRBV5-5 and TRBJ2-3, with D perhaps TRBD2 (6 bases). Germline-derived CDR1 and CDR2 are SGHKS and YYEKEE (reference sequence). This CDR3 has 12 amino acids. This CDR3 reads CASGRGTDTQYF. The CDR3 nucleotides are TGTGCTAGCGGCCGCGGCACAGATACGCAGTATTTT.

The chain combines TRBV11-2 with TRBJ2-7; 12 bases are shared with TRBD2. This CDR3 is built from 17 residues. Germline values: CDR1 SGHAT, CDR2 FQNNGV. Unmatched junction bases numbered 5, after V lost 2 bases and J lost 0 bases. The CDR3 sequence is CASSLSSTSGSSYEQYF. As DNA, the CDR3 is TGTGCCAGCAGCTTATCATCGACTAGCGGGAGCTCCTACGAGCAGTACTTC. Using reference TRBV11-2 and TRBJ2-7 for the parts outside the CDR3, the full variable domain is EAGVAQSPRYKIIEKRQSVAFWCNPISGHATLYWYQQILGQGPKLLIQFQNNGVVDDSQLPKDRFSAERLKGVDSTLKIQPAKLEDSAVYLCASSLSSTSGSSYEQYFGPGTRLTVT.

The chain links TRBV2 to TRBJ1-4, with TRBD1 identical over 11 bases. Germline assignment: CDR1 SNHLY and CDR2 FYNNEI. V dropped 8 bases and J dropped 7; count of bases not matched to a gene: 6. The CDR3 runs to 14 residues. The CDR3 coding sequence is TGTGCCAGCGGTGGGACAGGGGGGAGTGAAAAACTGTTTTTT. It encodes CASGGTGGSEKLFF. Looking up the rest from reference TRBV2 and TRBJ1-4 gives the full variable domain: EPEVTQTPSHQVTQMGQEVILRCVPISNHLYFYWYRQILGQKVEFLVSFYNNEISEKSEIFDDQFSVERPDGSNFTLKIRSTKLEDSAMYFCASGGTGGSEKLFFGSGTQLSVL.

The J gene is TRBJ1-2, the V gene TRBV29-1; D remains ambiguous. Germline V gene data show CDR1 as SQVTM and CDR2 as ANQGSEA. This CDR3 has 12 amino acids. V lost 1 base and J lost 8, with 11 bases in between. This chain's CDR3 is CSVEASQAGYTF. The CDR3 DNA follows: TGCAGCGTTGAAGCAAGCCAGGCGGGCTACACCTTC.

This clonotype was picked up many times. V and J are TRBV4-2 and TRBJ2-1; tentative D call: TRBD2 (6 bases). Germline V lookup: CDR1 LGHNA, CDR2 YNFKEQ. The V and J ends lost 0 bases and 4 bases respectively, with 13 bases between them. The CDR3 loop spans 16 amino acids. The CDR3 sequence is CASSQEFTAGYNEQFF. CDR3 in DNA: TGTGCCAGCAGCCAAGAATTTACCGCGGGGTACAATGAGCAGTTCTTC.

The chain recombines TRBV29-1 with TRBJ2-1; unclear D gene. The CDR3 is 13 amino acids. Germline CDR1 is SQVTM and CDR2 is ANQGSEA. The V and J ends lost 6 bases and 7 bases respectively, with 16 bases between them. The DNA of the CDR3 is TGCAGCGTCTTTGCGAGAGTTCAGAATGAGCAGTTCTTC. This sequence encodes CSVFARVQNEQFF.